This paragraph covers one T cell receptor (beta chain) sequence. Its antigen is currently unknown. Vbeta (60) and Jbeta (13) primers were used in the PCR. Libraries were prepared by immunoSEQ multiplex PCR; TCRdb keeps only in-frame clonotypes and omits some of them. The sample comprises some 150,000 clones, about four fifths of which are singletons, and 3.5% rests with the top ten. This specimen comes from a study of cytomegalovirus exposure and HLA in healthy donors. Points from the study as a whole: Researchers reported in a later analysis that a missense DCLRE1C variant was tied to TCR beta V- and J-gene trimming.

Sequenced input: PBMCs. This clonotype originated in a human donor in good health.

Written as DNA, the CDR3 is TGTGCCAGCAGCTTGCGCGCAATGGCTAGCGGGAGGGAGACCCAGTACTTC. Amino acid sequence: CASSLRAMASGRETQYF. This sequence joins TRBV5-4 and TRBJ2-5; 11 nucleotides match TRBD2. The CDR3 covers 17 residues. Trimming cost V 1 base and J 5 bases; bases outside gene matches: 10. Germline lookup yields CDR1 SGHNT and CDR2 YYREEE (reference sequence).